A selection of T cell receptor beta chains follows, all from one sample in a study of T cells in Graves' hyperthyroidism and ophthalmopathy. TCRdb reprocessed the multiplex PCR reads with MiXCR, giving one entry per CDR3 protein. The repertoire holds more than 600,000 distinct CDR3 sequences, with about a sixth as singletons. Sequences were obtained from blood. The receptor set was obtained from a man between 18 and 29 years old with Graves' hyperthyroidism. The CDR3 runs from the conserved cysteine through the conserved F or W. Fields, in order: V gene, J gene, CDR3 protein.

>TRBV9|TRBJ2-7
CASSVLAGAAYEQYF
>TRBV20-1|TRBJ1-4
CSARVAAATNEKLFF
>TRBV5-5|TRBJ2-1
CASSSTSGLPYNEQFF
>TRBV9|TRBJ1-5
CASSSGAWNQPQHF
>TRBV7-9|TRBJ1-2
CASRTIPDGTGNDGYTF
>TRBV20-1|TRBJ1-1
CSAREGGGGTEAFF
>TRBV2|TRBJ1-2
CASSESPFYGYTF
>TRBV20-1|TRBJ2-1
CSAPDSGNYNEQFF
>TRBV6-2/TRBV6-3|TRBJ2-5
CASSYHQSFRETQYF
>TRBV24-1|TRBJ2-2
CATSDFPANTGELSF
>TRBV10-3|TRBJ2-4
CAISESGGSFIAKNIQYF